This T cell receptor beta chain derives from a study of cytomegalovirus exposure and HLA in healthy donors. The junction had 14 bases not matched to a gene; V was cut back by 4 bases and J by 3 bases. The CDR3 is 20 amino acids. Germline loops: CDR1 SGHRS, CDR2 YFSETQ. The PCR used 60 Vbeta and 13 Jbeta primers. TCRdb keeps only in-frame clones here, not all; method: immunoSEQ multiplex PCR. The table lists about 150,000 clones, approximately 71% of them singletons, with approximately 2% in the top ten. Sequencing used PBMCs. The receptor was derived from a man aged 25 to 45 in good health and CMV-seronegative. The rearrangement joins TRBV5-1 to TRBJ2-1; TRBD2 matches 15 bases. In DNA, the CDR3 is TGCGCCAGCAGCACGGTGGGGGCCCCGGGACTAGCGGGAGGCTACAATGAGCAGTTCTTC. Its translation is CASSTVGAPGLAGGYNEQFF.